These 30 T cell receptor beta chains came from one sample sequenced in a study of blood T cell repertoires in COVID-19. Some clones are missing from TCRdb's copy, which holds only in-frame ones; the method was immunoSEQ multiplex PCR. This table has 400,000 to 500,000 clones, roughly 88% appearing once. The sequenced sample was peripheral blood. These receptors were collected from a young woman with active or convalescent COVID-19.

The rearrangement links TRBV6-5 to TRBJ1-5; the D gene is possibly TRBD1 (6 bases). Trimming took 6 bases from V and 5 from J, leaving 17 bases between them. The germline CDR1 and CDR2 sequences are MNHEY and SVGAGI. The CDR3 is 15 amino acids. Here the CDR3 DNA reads TGTGCCAGCAGGGGGACGGGGGGCAAGGATCAGCCCCAGCATTTT. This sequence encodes CASRGTGGKDQPQHF.

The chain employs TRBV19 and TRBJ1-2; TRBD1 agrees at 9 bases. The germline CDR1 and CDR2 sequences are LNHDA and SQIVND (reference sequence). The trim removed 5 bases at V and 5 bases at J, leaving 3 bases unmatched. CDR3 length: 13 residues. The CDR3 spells CASSPGTGYGYTF. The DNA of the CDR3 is TGTGCCAGTAGTCCGGGGACAGGGTATGGCTACACCTTC. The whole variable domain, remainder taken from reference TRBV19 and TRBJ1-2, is DGGITQSPKYLFRKEGQNVTLSCEQNLNHDAMYWYRQDPGQGLRLIYYSQIVNDFQKGDIAEGYSVSREKKESFPLTVTSAQKNPTAFYLCASSPGTGYGYTFGSGTRLTVV.

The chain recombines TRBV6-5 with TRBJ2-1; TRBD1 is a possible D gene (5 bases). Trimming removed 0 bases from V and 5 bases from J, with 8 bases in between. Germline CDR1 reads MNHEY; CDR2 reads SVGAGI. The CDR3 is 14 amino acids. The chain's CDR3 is CASSYSGVHNEQFF. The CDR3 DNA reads TGTGCCAGCAGTTACTCAGGGGTCCACAATGAGCAGTTCTTC.

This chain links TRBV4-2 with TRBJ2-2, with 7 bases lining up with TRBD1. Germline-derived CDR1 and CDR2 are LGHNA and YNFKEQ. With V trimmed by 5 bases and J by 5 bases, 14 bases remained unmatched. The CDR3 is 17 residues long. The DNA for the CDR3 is TGTGCCAGCAGCGCTATTAAAGGGGGCTTCGAGACCGGGGAGCTGTTTTTT. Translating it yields CASSAIKGGFETGELFF.

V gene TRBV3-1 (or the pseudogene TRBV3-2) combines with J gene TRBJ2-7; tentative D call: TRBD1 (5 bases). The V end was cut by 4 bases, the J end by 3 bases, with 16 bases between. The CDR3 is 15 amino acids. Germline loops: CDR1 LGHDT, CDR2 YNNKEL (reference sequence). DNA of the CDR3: TGTGCCAGCAGCCGGAGACCGACAGACTTCTACGAGCAGTACTTC. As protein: CASSRRPTDFYEQYF.

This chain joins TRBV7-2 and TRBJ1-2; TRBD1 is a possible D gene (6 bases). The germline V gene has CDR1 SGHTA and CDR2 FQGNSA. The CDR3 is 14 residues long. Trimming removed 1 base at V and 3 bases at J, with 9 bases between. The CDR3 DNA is TGTGCCAGCAGCTTAGGGGGGCGTTACTATGGCTACACCTTC. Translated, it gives CASSLGGRYYGYTF.

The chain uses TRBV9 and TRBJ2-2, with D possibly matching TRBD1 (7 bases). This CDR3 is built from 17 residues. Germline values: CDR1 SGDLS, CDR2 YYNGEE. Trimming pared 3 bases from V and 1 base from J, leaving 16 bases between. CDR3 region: CASSAGGIQGNTGELFF. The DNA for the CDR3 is TGTGCCAGCAGCGCAGGGGGGATACAGGGGAACACCGGGGAGCTGTTTTTT.

The CDR3 coding sequence is TGTGCCAGCACTCGAAACGCGGAGAGCACTGAAGCTTTCTTT. Its protein product is CASTRNAESTEAFF. This chain links TRBV6-5 with TRBJ1-1; D uncertain. V dropped 7 bases and J dropped 4 bases, with 16 bases sitting between them. Germline V gene sequence: CDR1 MNHEY, CDR2 SVGAGI. The CDR3 loop spans 14 amino acids.

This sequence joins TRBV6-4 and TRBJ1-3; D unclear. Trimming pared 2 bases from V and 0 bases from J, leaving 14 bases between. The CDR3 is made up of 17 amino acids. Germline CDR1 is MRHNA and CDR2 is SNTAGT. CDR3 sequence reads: CASSDDRVAPSGNTIYF. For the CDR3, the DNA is TGTGCCAGCAGTGACGACCGGGTAGCTCCCTCTGGAAACACCATATATTTT.

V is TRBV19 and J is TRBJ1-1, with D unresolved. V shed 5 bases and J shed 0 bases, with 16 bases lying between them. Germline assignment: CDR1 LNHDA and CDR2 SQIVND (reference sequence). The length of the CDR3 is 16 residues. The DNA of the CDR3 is TGTGCCAGTAGTCCCCGAAGCGGCTTCATGAACACTGAAGCTTTCTTT. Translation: CASSPRSGFMNTEAFF.

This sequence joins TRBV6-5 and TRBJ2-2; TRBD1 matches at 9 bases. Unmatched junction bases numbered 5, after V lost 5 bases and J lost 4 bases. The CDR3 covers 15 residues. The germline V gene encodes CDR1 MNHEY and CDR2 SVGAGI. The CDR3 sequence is CASSTQTGGTGELFF. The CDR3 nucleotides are TGTGCCAGCAGTACCCAGACAGGGGGCACCGGGGAGCTGTTTTTT.

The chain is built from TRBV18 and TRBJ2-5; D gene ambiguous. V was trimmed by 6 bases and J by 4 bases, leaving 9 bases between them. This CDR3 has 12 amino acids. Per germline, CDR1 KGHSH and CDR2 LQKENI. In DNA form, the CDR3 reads TGTGCCAGCTCTCCCGGTTCAGAGACCCAGTACTTC. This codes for CASSPGSETQYF.

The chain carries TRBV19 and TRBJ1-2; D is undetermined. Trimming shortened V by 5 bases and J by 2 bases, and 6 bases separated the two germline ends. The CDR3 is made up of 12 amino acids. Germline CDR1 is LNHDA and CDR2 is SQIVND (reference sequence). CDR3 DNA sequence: TGTGCCAGTAGTCGAGGAAACTATGGCTACACCTTC. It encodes CASSRGNYGYTF.

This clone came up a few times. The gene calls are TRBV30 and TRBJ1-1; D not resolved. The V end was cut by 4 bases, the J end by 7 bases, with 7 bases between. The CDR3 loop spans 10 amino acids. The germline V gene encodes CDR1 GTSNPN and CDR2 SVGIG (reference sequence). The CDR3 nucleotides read TGTGCCTGGAAAACGGTTGAAGCTTTCTTT. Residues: CAWKTVEAFF.

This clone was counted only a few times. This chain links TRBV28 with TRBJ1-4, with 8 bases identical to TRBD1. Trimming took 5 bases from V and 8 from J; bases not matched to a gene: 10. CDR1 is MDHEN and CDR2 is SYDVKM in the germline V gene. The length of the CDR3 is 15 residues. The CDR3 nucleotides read TGTGCCAGCAGTAAAGGACAGGGTCTAGGAGAAAAACTGTTTTTT. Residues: CASSKGQGLGEKLFF.

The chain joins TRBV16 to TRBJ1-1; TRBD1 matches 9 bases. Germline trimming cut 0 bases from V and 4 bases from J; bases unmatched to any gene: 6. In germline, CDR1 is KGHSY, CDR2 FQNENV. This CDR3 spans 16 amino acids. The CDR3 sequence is CASSQSGQGRATEAFF. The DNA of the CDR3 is TGTGCCAGCAGCCAATCGGGACAGGGAAGGGCCACTGAAGCTTTCTTT.

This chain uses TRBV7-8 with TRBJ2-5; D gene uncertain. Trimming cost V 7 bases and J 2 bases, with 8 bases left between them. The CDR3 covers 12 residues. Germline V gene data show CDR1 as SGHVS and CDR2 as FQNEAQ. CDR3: CASNSPQETQYF. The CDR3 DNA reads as TGTGCCAGCAACTCTCCTCAAGAGACCCAGTACTTC. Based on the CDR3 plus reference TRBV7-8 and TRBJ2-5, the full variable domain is GAGVSQSPRYKVAKRGQDVALRCDPISGHVSLFWYQQALGQGPEFLTYFQNEAQLDKSGLPSDRFFAERPEGSVSTLKIQRTQQEDSAVYLCASNSPQETQYFGPGTRLLVL.

The CDR3 here is CASSSGQYNEQFF. The CDR3 DNA reads as TGCGCCAGCAGCTCCGGACAGTACAATGAGCAGTTCTTC. This chain uses TRBV5-1 with TRBJ2-1; the D gene is possibly TRBD1 (6 bases). The CDR3 loop spans 13 amino acids. Germline values: CDR1 SGHRS, CDR2 YFSETQ. Trimming took off 3 bases at V and 4 bases at J, with 8 bases between the two ends. The entire variable domain, with the rest obtained from reference TRBV5-1 and TRBJ2-1, is as follows: KAGVTQTPRYLIKTRGQQVTLSCSPISGHRSVSWYQQTPGQGLQFLFEYFSETQRNKGNFPGRFSGRQFSNSRSEMNVSTLELGDSALYLCASSSGQYNEQFFGPGTRLTVL.

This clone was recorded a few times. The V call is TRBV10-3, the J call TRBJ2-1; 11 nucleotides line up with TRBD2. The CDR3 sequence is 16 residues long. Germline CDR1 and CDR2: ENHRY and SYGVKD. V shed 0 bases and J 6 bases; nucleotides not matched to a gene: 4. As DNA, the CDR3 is TGTGCCATCAGTGAGTCGGGTCTAGCGGGAGGCAATGAGCAGTTCTTC. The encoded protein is CAISESGLAGGNEQFF.

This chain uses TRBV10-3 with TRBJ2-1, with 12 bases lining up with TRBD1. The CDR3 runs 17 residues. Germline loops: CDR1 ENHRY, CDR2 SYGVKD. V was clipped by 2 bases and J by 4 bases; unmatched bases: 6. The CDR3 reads CAISELGQGAMYNEQFF. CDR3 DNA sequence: TGTGCCATCAGTGAGCTGGGACAGGGGGCGATGTACAATGAGCAGTTCTTC.

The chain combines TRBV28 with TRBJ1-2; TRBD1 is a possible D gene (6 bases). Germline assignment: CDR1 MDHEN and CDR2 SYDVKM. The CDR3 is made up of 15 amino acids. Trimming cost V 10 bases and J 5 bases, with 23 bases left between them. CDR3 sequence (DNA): TGTGCCACCACAAATTTGAACAGGGAAAGGTATGGCTACACCTTC. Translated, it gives CATTNLNRERYGYTF.

CDR3 DNA: TGCAGCGTTGATGGGTTGGAGGGATCTTCCCCCCACAATGAGCAGTTCTTC. Translation: CSVDGLEGSSPHNEQFF. The chain is built from TRBV29-1 and TRBJ2-1; possibly TRBD2 for D (6 bases). Germline CDR1 and CDR2: SQVTM and ANQGSEA. The CDR3 consists of 17 residues. V was trimmed by 3 bases and J by 5 bases, leaving 23 bases between them.

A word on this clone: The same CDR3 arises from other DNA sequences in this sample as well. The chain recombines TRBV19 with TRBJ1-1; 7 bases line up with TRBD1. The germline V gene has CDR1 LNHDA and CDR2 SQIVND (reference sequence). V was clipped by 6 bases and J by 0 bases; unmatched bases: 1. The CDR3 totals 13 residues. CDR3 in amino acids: CASSGTVNTEAFF. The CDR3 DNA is TGTGCCAGTAGCGGGACAGTGAACACTGAAGCTTTCTTT.

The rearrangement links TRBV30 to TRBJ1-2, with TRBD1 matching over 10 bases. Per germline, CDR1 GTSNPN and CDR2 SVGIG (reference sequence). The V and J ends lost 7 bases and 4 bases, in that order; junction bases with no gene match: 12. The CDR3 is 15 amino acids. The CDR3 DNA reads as TGTGCCTCCACGCGGGAGACAGGGGGCGGCTATGGCTACACCTTC. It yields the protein CASTRETGGGYGYTF.

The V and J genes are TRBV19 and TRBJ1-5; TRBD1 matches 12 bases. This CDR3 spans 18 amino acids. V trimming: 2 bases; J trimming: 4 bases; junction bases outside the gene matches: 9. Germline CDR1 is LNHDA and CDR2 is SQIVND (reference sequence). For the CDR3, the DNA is TGTGCCAGTAGTATAAACGCGGGACAGGGGGCAGAAAATCAGCCCCAGCATTTT. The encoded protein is CASSINAGQGAENQPQHF.

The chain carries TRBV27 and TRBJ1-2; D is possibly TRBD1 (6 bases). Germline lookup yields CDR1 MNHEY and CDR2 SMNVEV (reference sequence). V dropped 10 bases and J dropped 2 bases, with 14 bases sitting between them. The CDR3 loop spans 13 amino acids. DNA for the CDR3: TGTGCCACCCAAGACAGGAGCAACTATGGCTACACCTTC. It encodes CATQDRSNYGYTF.

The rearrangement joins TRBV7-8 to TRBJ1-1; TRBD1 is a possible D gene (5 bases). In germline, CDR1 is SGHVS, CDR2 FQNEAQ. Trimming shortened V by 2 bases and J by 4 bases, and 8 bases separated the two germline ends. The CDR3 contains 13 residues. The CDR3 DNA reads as TGTGCCAGCAGCTTACGGGGGGTCACTGAAGCTTTCTTT. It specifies CASSLRGVTEAFF.

CDR3 DNA: TGTGCCAGCAGCCCTGTCCCCGGGACATCTTCCTACGAGCAGTACTTC. This gives the protein CASSPVPGTSSYEQYF. The chain recombines TRBV5-6 with TRBJ2-7; D perhaps matches TRBD1 (6 bases). The germline V and J ends were trimmed by 4 bases and 1 base, with 18 bases remaining between them. The V gene's germline CDR1 is SGHDT and CDR2 YYEEEE. The CDR3 consists of 16 residues.

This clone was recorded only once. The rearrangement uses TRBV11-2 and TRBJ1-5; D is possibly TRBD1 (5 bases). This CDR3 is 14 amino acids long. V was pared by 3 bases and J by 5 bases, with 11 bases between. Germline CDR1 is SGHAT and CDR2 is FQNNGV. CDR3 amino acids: CASSFAGRDQPQHF. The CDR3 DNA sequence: TGTGCCAGCAGCTTCGCAGGGAGGGATCAGCCCCAGCATTTT.

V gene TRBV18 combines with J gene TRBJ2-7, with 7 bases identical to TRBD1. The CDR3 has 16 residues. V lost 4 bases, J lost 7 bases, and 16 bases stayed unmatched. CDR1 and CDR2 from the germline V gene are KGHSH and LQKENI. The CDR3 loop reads CASSRLPTGTDNEQYF. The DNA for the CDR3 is TGTGCCAGCTCACGCTTACCAACCGGGACAGATAATGAGCAGTACTTC.